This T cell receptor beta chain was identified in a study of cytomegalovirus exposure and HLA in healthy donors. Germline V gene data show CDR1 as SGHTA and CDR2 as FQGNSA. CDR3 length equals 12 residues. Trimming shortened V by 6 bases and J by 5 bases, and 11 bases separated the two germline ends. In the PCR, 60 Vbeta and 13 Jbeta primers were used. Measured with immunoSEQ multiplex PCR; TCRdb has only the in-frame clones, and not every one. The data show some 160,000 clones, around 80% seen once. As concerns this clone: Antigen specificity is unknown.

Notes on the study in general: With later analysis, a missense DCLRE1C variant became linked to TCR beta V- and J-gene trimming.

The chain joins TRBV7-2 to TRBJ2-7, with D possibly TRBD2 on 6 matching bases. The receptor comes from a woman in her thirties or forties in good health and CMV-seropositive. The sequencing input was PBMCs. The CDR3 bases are TGTGCCAGCAGAGGAGGGGCTAACGAGCAGTACTTC. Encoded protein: CASRGGANEQYF. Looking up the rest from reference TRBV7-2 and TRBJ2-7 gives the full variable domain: GAGVSQSPSNKVTEKGKDVELRCDPISGHTALYWYRQSLGQGLEFLIYFQGNSAPDKSGLPSDRFSAERTGGSVSTLTIQRTQQEDSAVYLCASRGGANEQYFGPGTRLTVT.